This T cell receptor beta chain was captured in a study of blood T cell repertoires in COVID-19. As for the study in general: T cells, B-cell-depleted T cells, or PBMCs provided the cDNA or gDNA that served as material.

The table came from immunoSEQ multiplex PCR; TCRdb's copy has only in-frame clones and leaves some out. The sample lists about 83,000 clones, approximately 90% occurring once. V shed 3 bases and J shed 7 bases, with 15 bases lying between them. The CDR3 loop spans 14 amino acids. The germline V gene has CDR1 MNHEY and CDR2 SMNVEV (reference sequence). Specimen: peripheral blood. J is TRBJ1-2 and V is TRBV27; D not certain. This sequence originates from a woman aged 45-65 years with active or convalescent COVID-19. CDR3 DNA: TGTGCCAGCAGTTTCGGGGTTCGCTACTCTGGCTACACCTTC. Amino acids: CASSFGVRYSGYTF.